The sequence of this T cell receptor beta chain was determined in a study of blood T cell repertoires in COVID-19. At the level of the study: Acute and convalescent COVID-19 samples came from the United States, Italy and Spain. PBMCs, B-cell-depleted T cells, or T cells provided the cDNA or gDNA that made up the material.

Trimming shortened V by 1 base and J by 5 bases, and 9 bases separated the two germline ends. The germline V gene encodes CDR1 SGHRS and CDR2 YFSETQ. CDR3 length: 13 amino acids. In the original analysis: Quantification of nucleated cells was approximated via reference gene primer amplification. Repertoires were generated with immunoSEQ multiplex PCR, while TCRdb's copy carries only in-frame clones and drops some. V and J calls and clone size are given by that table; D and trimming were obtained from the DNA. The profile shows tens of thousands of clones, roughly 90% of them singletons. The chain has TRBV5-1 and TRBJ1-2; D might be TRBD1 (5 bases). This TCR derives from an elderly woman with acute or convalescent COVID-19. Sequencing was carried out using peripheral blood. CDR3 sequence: CASSLLQAYGYTF. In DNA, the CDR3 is TGCGCCAGCAGCTTGTTACAGGCTTATGGCTACACCTTC.